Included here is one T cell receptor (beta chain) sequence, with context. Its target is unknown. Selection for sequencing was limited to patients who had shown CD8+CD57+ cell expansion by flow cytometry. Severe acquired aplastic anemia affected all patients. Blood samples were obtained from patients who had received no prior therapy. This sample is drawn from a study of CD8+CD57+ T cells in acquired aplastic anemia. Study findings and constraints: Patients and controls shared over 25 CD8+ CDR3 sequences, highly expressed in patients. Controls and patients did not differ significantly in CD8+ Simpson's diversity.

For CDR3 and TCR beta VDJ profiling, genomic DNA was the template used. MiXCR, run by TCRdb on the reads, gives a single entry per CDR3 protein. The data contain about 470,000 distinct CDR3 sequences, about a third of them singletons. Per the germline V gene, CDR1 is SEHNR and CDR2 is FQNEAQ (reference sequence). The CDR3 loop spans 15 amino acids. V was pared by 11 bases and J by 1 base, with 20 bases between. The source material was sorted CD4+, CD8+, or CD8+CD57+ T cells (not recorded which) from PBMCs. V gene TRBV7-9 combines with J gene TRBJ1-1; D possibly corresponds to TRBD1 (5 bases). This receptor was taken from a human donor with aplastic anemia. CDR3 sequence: CAGTNWPGTNTEAFF. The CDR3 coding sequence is TGTGCCGGCACAAATTGGCCGGGGACGAACACTGAAGCTTTCTTT. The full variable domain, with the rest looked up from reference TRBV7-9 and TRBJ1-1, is DTGVSQNPRHKITKRGQNVTFRCDPISEHNRLYWYRQTLGQGPEFLTYFQNEAQLEKSRLLSDRFSAERPKGSFSTLEIQRTEQGDSAMYLCAGTNWPGTNTEAFFGQGTRLTVV.